Below, 27 T cell receptor beta chains from the same sample are listed, as sequenced in a study of blood T cell repertoires in COVID-19 (TCRdb year 2020). Library prep was done by the immunoSEQ multiplex PCR assay. This immuneACCESS table, as held by TCRdb, lists in-frame sequences with V and J called but not all clones. Of the missing ones, under half trace to an unresolved V gene in checked studies; the others have no known cause. The sample table holds some 110,000 clones, of which around four fifths were seen once. 4.5% to 5.5% of the sample rests with the top ten. Sequencing was done on a sample of peripheral blood. These receptors were collected from a man aged 60 to 75 with acute or convalescent COVID-19.

CDR3 protein: CASSSPAGRYTEAFF. CDR3 sequence (DNA): TGTGCCAGCAGCTCCCCAGCGGGTCGGTACACTGAAGCTTTCTTT. V is TRBV2 and J is TRBJ1-1, with D hard to call. This CDR3 contains 15 residues. The V gene's germline CDR1 is SNHLY and CDR2 FYNNEI. Trimming stripped 6 bases from V and 3 bases from J, with 17 bases between. The entire variable domain, with the rest obtained from reference TRBV2 and TRBJ1-1, is as follows: EPEVTQTPSHQVTQMGQEVILRCVPISNHLYFYWYRQILGQKVEFLVSFYNNEISEKSEIFDDQFSVERPDGSNFTLKIRSTKLEDSAMYFCASSSPAGRYTEAFFGQGTRLTVV.

The gene calls are TRBV6-5 and TRBJ2-5; D ambiguous. The CDR3 contains 10 residues. CDR1 and CDR2 (germline): MNHEY, SVGAGI. V gave up 6 bases and J gave up 7 bases, with 6 bases separating them. The CDR3 sequence is CASSPGTQYF. The CDR3, as DNA: TGTGCCAGCAGCCCGGGGACCCAGTACTTC.

V is TRBV5-4 and J is TRBJ2-2, with a weak D call TRBD1 (5 bases). From germline, CDR1 is SGHNT and CDR2 YYREEE (reference sequence). Trimming removed 0 bases at V and 5 bases at J, with 11 bases between. CDR3 length: 15 residues. CDR3 nucleotide sequence: TGTGCCAGCAGCTTGGCAGGGCAGTGGACCGGGGAGCTGTTTTTT. Amino acids: CASSLAGQWTGELFF.

The genes are TRBV4-1 and TRBJ1-3; possible D gene TRBD1, 6 bases. Germline V gene sequence: CDR1 MGHRA, CDR2 YSYEKL. The CDR3 is 16 amino acids. V lost 1 base, J lost 0 bases, and 10 bases lay in between. The CDR3 is CASSQGVRGSGNTIYF. In DNA, the CDR3 is TGCGCCAGCAGCCAAGGGGTCAGGGGCTCTGGAAACACCATATATTTT.

This chain links TRBV29-1 with TRBJ2-5, with TRBD1 identical over 7 bases. V lost 6 bases and J lost 5; bases outside the gene matches: 6. CDR1 is SQVTM, CDR2 ANQGSEA, per germline. The CDR3 loop spans 12 amino acids. The CDR3 bases are TGCAGCGTACCGACAGGGTGGGAGACCCAGTACTTC. This gives the protein CSVPTGWETQYF.

The chain joins TRBV5-1 to TRBJ2-3; 8 bases map to TRBD2. The germline V gene encodes CDR1 SGHRS and CDR2 YFSETQ. This CDR3 has 15 amino acids. The V gene end was trimmed by 2 bases and the J gene end by 1 base; junction bases not matched to a gene: 3. The CDR3 reads CASSFTGRGTDTQYF. As DNA, the CDR3 is TGCGCCAGCAGCTTTACCGGGAGGGGCACAGATACGCAGTATTTT.

DNA for the CDR3: TGTGCCAGCAGCACAGGGGATTCACCCCTCCACTTT. Translation gives CASSTGDSPLHF. J is TRBJ1-6 and V is TRBV9, with 7 positions matching TRBD1. V shed 4 bases and J 8 bases; nucleotides not matched to a gene: 0. This CDR3 is built from 12 residues. Germline V gene sequence: CDR1 SGDLS, CDR2 YYNGEE.

The chain has TRBV23-1 and TRBJ2-1; a weak D match, TRBD1 (5 bases). TRBV23-1 is sorted into the ORF group, with uncertain function. The CDR3 covers 15 residues. Trimming shortened V by 0 bases and J by 7 bases, and 13 bases separated the two germline ends. The CDR3 protein is CASSQSAQGWNEQFF. The CDR3 DNA is TGCGCCAGCAGTCAATCCGCCCAGGGATGGAATGAGCAGTTCTTC.

This chain connects TRBV30 to TRBJ1-5; 7 bases are shared with TRBD1. Per the germline V gene, CDR1 is GTSNPN and CDR2 is SVGIG (reference sequence). V shed 2 bases, J shed 7 bases, and the junction held 11 bases outside the gene matches. The CDR3 consists of 15 residues. Here the CDR3 reads CAWSNRQGFFQPQHF. DNA for the CDR3: TGTGCCTGGAGTAACAGACAGGGCTTCTTCCAGCCCCAGCATTTT.

The chain joins TRBV7-9 to TRBJ1-1; perhaps TRBD1 as D (6 bases). This CDR3 spans 14 amino acids. The germline V gene has CDR1 SEHNR and CDR2 FQNEAQ (reference sequence). Trimming removed 1 base at V and 5 bases at J, with 11 bases between. This CDR3 is CASSLGAGETEAFF. The DNA for the CDR3 is TGTGCCAGCAGCTTAGGCGCAGGGGAGACTGAAGCTTTCTTT.

This chain uses TRBV7-9 with TRBJ1-6; TRBD1 matches at 10 bases. Germline loops: CDR1 SEHNR, CDR2 FQNEAQ (reference sequence). The CDR3 consists of 15 residues. With 0 bases clipped from V and 8 bases from J, the junction kept 1 base outside the gene matches. The CDR3 spells CASSLATGGDSPLHF. The CDR3 DNA sequence: TGTGCCAGCAGCTTAGCGACAGGGGGCGATTCACCCCTCCACTTT.

This clone appeared a few times. The chain combines TRBV2 with TRBJ1-5; D is unresolved. The V and J ends lost 7 bases and 11 bases respectively, with 12 bases between them. CDR1 and CDR2 from the germline V gene are SNHLY and FYNNEI. The CDR3 is made up of 11 amino acids. The CDR3 DNA is TGTGCCAGCAAGAACGTAGAGGCCCAGCATTTT. Its translation: CASKNVEAQHF.

V gene TRBV2 combines with J gene TRBJ2-2, with a weak D call TRBD1 (6 bases). The CDR3 consists of 16 residues. Germline values: CDR1 SNHLY, CDR2 FYNNEI. The germline V and J ends were trimmed by 6 bases and 1 base, with 15 bases remaining between them. The DNA of the CDR3 is TGTGCCAGCAGCGAACAGGGACAAGGGAACACCGGGGAGCTGTTTTTT. This translates into CASSEQGQGNTGELFF.

For the CDR3, the DNA is TGTGCCAGCAGTGCCGGGACTAGCGGGAGACCTGAGCAGTTCTTC. It is translated as CASSAGTSGRPEQFF. V gene TRBV28 combines with J gene TRBJ2-1, with 14 bases lining up with TRBD2. The CDR3 extends over 15 amino acids. Germline loops: CDR1 MDHEN, CDR2 SYDVKM. Germline trimming cut 5 bases from V and 9 bases from J; bases unmatched to any gene: 6.

This chain connects TRBV12-3 or TRBV12-4 to TRBJ1-6; D is possibly TRBD1 (5 bases). This CDR3 spans 13 amino acids. V lost 2 bases to trimming and J lost 7 bases, with 6 bases between them. CDR3 sequence (DNA): TGTGCCAGCAGTTTACAGGGAAATTCACCCCTCCACTTT. The encoded protein is CASSLQGNSPLHF.

V usage is TRBV7-9 and J usage is TRBJ1-4; D may be TRBD1 (6 bases). CDR3 size: 15 residues. Germline assignment: CDR1 SEHNR and CDR2 FQNEAQ (reference sequence). V shed 2 bases and J shed 0 bases, with 7 bases lying between them. The CDR3 here is CASSLNRATNEKLFF. The CDR3 DNA reads as TGTGCCAGCAGCTTAAACAGGGCAACTAATGAAAAACTGTTTTTT.

The rearrangement uses TRBV9 and TRBJ2-1; weak D call: TRBD2 (5 bases). CDR1 is SGDLS and CDR2 is YYNGEE in the germline V gene. The V end was cut by 0 bases, the J end by 6 bases, with 16 bases between. CDR3 length: 16 residues. The CDR3 spells CASSVGLVRAGNEQFF. Here the CDR3 DNA reads TGTGCCAGCAGCGTAGGTCTGGTGAGGGCCGGCAATGAGCAGTTCTTC.

The chain employs TRBV11-3 and TRBJ1-1, with TRBD1 as a possible D gene (5 bases). Between the trimmed V and J ends, which lost 6 bases and 0 bases, there was a span of 8 bases. Germline-derived CDR1 and CDR2 are SGHNT and YENEEA. The CDR3 totals 13 residues. CDR3 bases: TGTGCCAGCAGTCGACAGCTGAACACTGAAGCTTTCTTT. This encodes CASSRQLNTEAFF.

This clone appeared once. This chain joins TRBV6-5 and TRBJ2-7; perhaps TRBD2 as D (6 bases). The CDR3 totals 14 residues. Trimming cost V 2 bases and J 3 bases, with 11 bases left between them. Germline V CDR1 and CDR2: MNHEY, SVGAGI. The CDR3: CASSYGTPDYEQYF. The CDR3 coding sequence is TGTGCCAGCAGTTACGGGACTCCAGACTACGAGCAGTACTTC.

This clone is a singleton in its sample. This sequence joins TRBV7-3 and TRBJ2-7; D is possibly TRBD2 (5 bases). The CDR3 is 14 amino acids. The V and J ends lost 2 bases and 4 bases respectively, with 12 bases between them. Germline lookup yields CDR1 SGHTA and CDR2 FQGTGA. CDR3 sequence: CASSLQRMNYEQYF. Written as DNA, the CDR3 is TGTGCCAGCAGCTTACAGCGGATGAATTACGAGCAGTACTTC.

CDR3 sequence (DNA): TGTGCCAGCAGCAGAGACAGGGGGCGTGGGGAAAGTGAAAAACTGTTTTTT. Its translation is CASSRDRGRGESEKLFF. This chain joins TRBV6-2 or TRBV6-3 and TRBJ1-4, with TRBD1 identical over 10 bases. The CDR3 loop spans 17 amino acids. Losses at the gene ends were 6 bases for V and 7 bases for J; bases not matched to a gene: 14. Germline-derived CDR1 and CDR2 are MNHEY and SVGEGT.

The rearrangement links TRBV21-1 to TRBJ2-1; TRBD1, the table's D call, was not compared with the DNA. TRBV21-1 is a pseudogene segment. This CDR3 is built from 15 residues. CDR3 DNA sequence: TGTGCCAGCAGCGCACCCAGGGGGCGCGACAATGAGCAGTTCTTC. Translating it yields CASSAPRGRDNEQFF.

The chain joins TRBV30 to TRBJ2-3, with 7 positions matching TRBD2. With V trimmed by 2 bases and J by 2 bases, 4 bases remained unmatched. This CDR3 is built from 14 residues. From germline, CDR1 is GTSNPN and CDR2 SVGIG (reference sequence). CDR3 amino acids: CAWSRAGSTDTQYF. CDR3 nucleotide sequence: TGTGCCTGGAGTAGAGCGGGGTCCACAGATACGCAGTATTTT.

The chain is built from TRBV5-1 and TRBJ1-2; D is ambiguous. CDR1 is SGHRS, CDR2 YFSETQ, per germline. The CDR3 is made up of 13 amino acids. Trimming stripped 0 bases from V and 4 bases from J, with 7 bases between. The DNA for the CDR3 is TGCGCCAGCAGCTTGGGGGAGTTCTATGGCTACACCTTC. It translates to CASSLGEFYGYTF.

The chain links TRBV5-6 to TRBJ2-7, with D perhaps matching TRBD2 (6 bases). V shed 4 bases and J shed 7 bases, with 12 bases lying between them. The CDR3 extends over 12 amino acids. Looked up from germline, CDR1 is SGHDT and CDR2 is YYEEEE. The chain's CDR3 is CASSRGLWEQYF. The CDR3 DNA follows: TGTGCCAGCAGCAGGGGACTTTGGGAGCAGTACTTC.

The chain couples TRBV7-9 to TRBJ2-1, with TRBD2 identical over 14 bases. The CDR3 spans 17 residues. Per germline, CDR1 SEHNR and CDR2 FQNEAQ (reference sequence). The V segment lost 5 bases and the J segment 7 bases; nucleotides outside the gene matches: 10. Written as DNA, the CDR3 is TGTGCCAGCAGCCCTAGACTAGCGGGGGGGCCATGGAATGAGCAGTTCTTC. The encoded protein is CASSPRLAGGPWNEQFF.

The CDR3 DNA is TGTGCCAGCAGCTTGCAGAGCACAGATACGCAGTATTTT. This codes for CASSLQSTDTQYF. The chain has TRBV7-6 and TRBJ2-3; D not certain. The length of the CDR3 is 13 residues. Germline CDR1 is SGHVS and CDR2 is FNYEAQ. V was trimmed by 3 bases and J by 0 bases, leaving 4 bases between them.